The rows below give T cell receptor beta chains drawn from one sample of a study of shared clonotypes between healthy human individuals. Produced via immunoSEQ multiplex PCR; TCRdb's table is partial and in-frame only. The table lists 400,000 or so clones, about 97% of them singletons, with around 0.29% in the top ten. The sequenced material came from memory CD8+ T cells sorted from blood. The receptors were gathered from a man aged 30 to 39 in good health. CDR3s include the opening cysteine and the closing phenylalanine or tryptophan. The D gene is left open where the match is weak. Clone size is shown for a subset of rows, as once, few, many or a class of expanded clone.

j_call clone_size v_call d_call cdr3_aa cdr3_nt
TRBJ2-7 NA TRBV19 NA CASSIGGLNEQYF TGTGCCAGTAGTATCGGGGGGCTGAACGAGCAGTACTTC
TRBJ2-7 NA TRBV28 NA CASSSGQGGTLSYEQYF TGTGCCAGCAGTTCAGGACAGGGAGGGACGCTCTCCTACGAGCAGTACTTC
TRBJ2-3 NA TRBV10-3 NA CAISEFIGGTDTQYF TGTGCCATCAGTGAGTTCATTGGGGGCACAGATACGCAGTATTTT
TRBJ1-5 NA TRBV30 NA CAWSVRGNQPQHF TGTGCCTGGAGTGTAAGGGGCAATCAGCCCCAGCATTTT
TRBJ2-1 NA TRBV7-2 NA CASSLAPYNEQFF TGTGCCAGCAGCTTAGCGCCTTACAATGAGCAGTTCTTC
TRBJ2-1 NA TRBV30 TRBD2 CAWSVHRTSGRANEQFF TGTGCCTGGAGTGTACATAGGACTAGCGGGAGGGCCAATGAGCAGTTCTTC
TRBJ2-2 NA TRBV2 NA CASSEASRWAGELFF TGTGCCAGCAGTGAAGCATCTAGGTGGGCCGGGGAGCTGTTTTTT
TRBJ1-1 NA TRBV27 NA CASSLYPTGLNTEAFF TGTGCCAGCAGTTTATACCCGACAGGCTTGAACACTGAAGCTTTCTTT
TRBJ1-1 NA TRBV28 NA CASSRKWVTEAFF TGTGCCAGCAGTAGAAAATGGGTCACTGAAGCTTTCTTT
TRBJ2-7 NA TRBV2 TRBD2 CASRPYTSAIYEQYF TGTGCCAGCAGGCCCTACACTAGCGCTATCTACGAGCAGTACTTC
TRBJ2-1 NA TRBV19 TRBD2 CATRSGRAAYNEQFF TGTGCCACCCGTAGCGGGAGGGCCGCATACAATGAGCAGTTCTTC
TRBJ1-6 NA TRBV2 NA CASGPSYNSPLHF TGTGCCAGCGGCCCCAGCTATAATTCACCCCTCCACTTT
TRBJ2-3 NA TRBV27 TRBD2 CASSGGERHTDTQYF TGTGCCAGCAGTGGGGGGGAGCGGCACACAGATACGCAGTATTTT
TRBJ2-7 NA TRBV5-6 NA CASSLGFAEKSYEQYF TGTGCCAGCAGCTTAGGTTTCGCGGAGAAATCCTACGAGCAGTACTTC
TRBJ2-7 NA TRBV28 NA CASGSGGSTYEQYF TGTGCCAGCGGCAGTGGGGGAAGCACCTACGAGCAGTACTTC
TRBJ2-5 NA TRBV19 TRBD2 CASSGGGSGTQYF TGTGCCAGTAGTGGGGGAGGGAGCGGGACCCAGTACTTC
TRBJ2-5 NA TRBV30 TRBD2 CAWGLAETQYF TGTGCCTGGGGACTAGCGGAGACCCAGTACTTC
TRBJ2-7 NA TRBV28 TRBD2 CASSLGLAGVYEQYF TGTGCCAGCAGTTTGGGACTAGCGGGAGTTTACGAGCAGTACTTC
TRBJ2-7 NA TRBV28 NA CASSFPATYEQYF TGTGCCAGCAGTTTCCCGGCGACCTACGAGCAGTACTTC
TRBJ2-7 once TRBV28 NA CASSTPGAIAYEQYF TGTGCCAGCAGTACTCCAGGGGCAATCGCCTACGAGCAGTACTTC
TRBJ1-5 NA TRBV27 NA CASAGRNQPQHF TGTGCCAGCGCGGGTCGGAATCAGCCCCAGCATTTT
TRBJ2-1 NA TRBV6-1 NA CASRGLLYNEQFF TGTGCCAGCCGGGGGCTATTGTACAATGAGCAGTTCTTC
TRBJ1-6 NA TRBV20-1 NA CSARDGSPLHF TGCAGTGCTAGAGACGGTTCACCCCTCCACTTT
TRBJ1-2 NA TRBV30 NA CAWSVVRRTTPRPYGYTF TGTGCCTGGAGTGTGGTTCGCAGAACCACACCTCGACCCTATGGCTACACCTTC
TRBJ1-2 NA TRBV28 TRBD1 CASSTYRGGGYTF TGTGCCAGCAGTACCTACAGGGGGGGTGGCTACACCTTC
TRBJ2-1 NA TRBV30 NA CAWSLWGGYNEQFF TGTGCCTGGAGCCTTTGGGGTGGATACAATGAGCAGTTCTTC
TRBJ2-6 NA TRBV7-9 NA CASSLARSPGANVLTF TGTGCCAGCAGCTTAGCGAGGTCGCCTGGGGCCAACGTCCTGACTTTC
TRBJ2-7 NA TRBV5-1 TRBD2 CASSVAGGLYEQYF TGCGCCAGCAGCGTAGCGGGAGGGCTCTACGAGCAGTACTTC
TRBJ1-2 NA TRBV6-6 TRBD1 CASSPPGQVYGYTF TGTGCCAGCAGCCCCCCGGGACAGGTCTATGGCTACACCTTC
TRBJ2-5 NA TRBV4-1 TRBD2 CASSQGSLAGPKSSQYF TGCGCCAGCAGCCAAGGTAGCCTAGCGGGACCTAAGTCGTCCCAGTACTTC
TRBJ2-5 NA TRBV7-9 NA CASRSADFQETQYF TGTGCCAGCAGATCCGCGGACTTCCAAGAGACCCAGTACTTC
TRBJ2-7 NA TRBV20-1 NA CSATPPYEQYF TGCAGTGCTACGCCTCCCTACGAGCAGTACTTC
TRBJ1-3 NA TRBV2 NA CASRREGTIYF TGTGCCAGCAGGAGGGAGGGCACCATATATTTT
TRBJ1-2 once TRBV19 NA CASSIRGFYGYTF TGTGCCAGTAGTATAAGGGGGTTCTATGGCTACACCTTC
TRBJ2-5 NA TRBV5-5 NA CASSLVPGPRTLQETQYF TGTGCCAGCAGCTTGGTTCCGGGCCCCAGGACCCTACAAGAGACCCAGTACTTC
TRBJ2-3 NA TRBV28 TRBD2 CASSSWTSGRSGTDTQYF TGTGCCAGCAGTTCGTGGACTAGCGGGAGGAGTGGCACAGATACGCAGTATTTT
TRBJ2-3 NA TRBV13 NA CASSPRPPNSDTQYF TGTGCCAGCAGCCCCCGCCCCCCCAATTCAGATACGCAGTATTTT
TRBJ2-7 NA TRBV18 NA CASSPSSPPSSYEQYF TGTGCCAGCTCACCAAGTTCCCCGCCGAGCTCCTACGAGCAGTACTTC
TRBJ2-7 NA TRBV15 NA CATRGGYEQYF TGTGCCACCAGGGGCGGTTACGAGCAGTACTTC
TRBJ1-5 NA TRBV18 NA CASSQNSLDQVQHF TGTGCCAGCTCACAGAACAGTCTAGATCAGGTCCAGCATTTT
TRBJ2-7 NA TRBV6-6 TRBD2 CASSYLAGDYEQYF TGTGCCAGCAGTTACTTAGCGGGGGATTACGAGCAGTACTTC
TRBJ1-1 NA TRBV5-1 TRBD1 CASSLGTPKFDRGGTEAFF TGCGCCAGCAGCTTGGGGACCCCAAAATTCGACAGGGGGGGAACTGAAGCTTTCTTT
TRBJ2-1 NA TRBV7-9 NA CASSLSLVSEQFF TGTGCCAGCAGCTTATCCCTAGTAAGCGAGCAGTTCTTC
TRBJ2-3 NA TRBV6-6 TRBD2 CASSFLAGGRDTQYF TGTGCCAGCAGTTTTCTAGCGGGAGGGCGAGATACGCAGTATTTT
TRBJ2-7 NA TRBV30 NA CAWSVNTGYEQYF TGTGCCTGGAGTGTAAACACAGGCTACGAGCAGTACTTC
TRBJ2-3 NA TRBV7-6 TRBD2 CASSLGLAGDTQYF TGTGCCAGCAGCTTAGGACTAGCGGGAGATACGCAGTATTTT
TRBJ1-4 NA TRBV7-2 NA CASSPRAGVRTNEKLFF TGTGCCAGCAGCCCCCGGGCCGGGGTTCGGACTAATGAAAAACTGTTTTTT
TRBJ1-1 NA TRBV5-1 NA CASRAPNTEAFF TGCGCCAGCAGGGCCCCGAACACTGAAGCTTTCTTT
TRBJ1-1 NA TRBV6-1 NA CASNAGRIQAFF TGTGCCAGCAACGCGGGGAGGATACAAGCTTTCTTT
TRBJ2-1 NA TRBV5-1 TRBD1 CASSITGGRRSSYNEQFF TGCGCCAGCAGCATTACAGGGGGCAGAAGATCCTCCTACAATGAGCAGTTCTTC
TRBJ2-7 NA TRBV6-5 TRBD1 CASSYSGDSAYEQYF TGTGCCAGCAGTTACTCGGGGGACAGCGCCTACGAGCAGTACTTC
TRBJ1-3 NA TRBV6-6 TRBD1 CASSFEMTGSGNTIYF TGTGCCAGCAGTTTCGAAATGACAGGGTCTGGAAACACCATATATTTT
TRBJ2-1 NA TRBV29-1 TRBD2 CSVSGNSYNEQFF TGCAGCGTTAGCGGGAACTCCTACAATGAGCAGTTCTTC
TRBJ2-7 NA TRBV10-1 TRBD1 CAGYSGTGSSGEQYF TGCGCCGGATATTCCGGGACAGGGAGTTCAGGCGAGCAGTACTTC
TRBJ2-7 NA TRBV5-1 TRBD1 CASSLGQGRSEQYF TGCGCCAGCAGCTTGGGACAGGGAAGATCCGAGCAGTACTTC